The sequence of this TCR beta chain was determined in a study of glioma-infiltrating T cells after dendritic cell vaccination. Sequenced by immunoSEQ multiplex PCR; TCRdb stores in-frame clones only, minus some. The sample holds over 90,000 clones; approximately 87% are singletons and the top ten take about 3.2%. This CDR3 region has 19 residues. In germline, CDR1 is LNHDA, CDR2 SQIVND (reference sequence). Trimming took 2 bases from V and 0 from J; bases not matched to a gene: 7. This chain joins TRBV19 and TRBJ2-6, with 10 bases that match TRBD1. This TCR derives from a human donor with glioblastoma. The source was blood, collected before dendritic cell vaccination. CDR3 amino acids: CASSIFGGQGSSGANVLTF. CDR3 in DNA: TGTGCCAGTAGTATATTTGGGGGACAGGGGAGCTCTGGGGCCAACGTCCTGACTTTC.